A selection of T cell receptor beta chains follows, all from one sample in a study of blood T cell repertoires in COVID-19. Assay used: immunoSEQ multiplex PCR; TCRdb lists only in-frame clones, some missing. The repertoire has about 210,000 clones, around 85% of them found once; the top ten carry 15% to 20%. Sequenced sample: PBMCs or T cells enriched from blood (not recorded which). These receptor sequences come from a middle-aged man who had recovered from COVID-19. CDR3s leave out the opening cysteine and the closing phenylalanine or tryptophan. D genes are given only for firm matches. Some rows mark clone size as missing; the rest say once, few, many or name a class of expanded clone.

len: 16
d_gene: .
abundance: .
v_gene: TRBV11-2
j_gene: TRBJ1-3
CDR3aa: ASSLELWGGDSGNTIY

len: 11
d_gene: TRBD1
abundance: .
v_gene: TRBV5-1
j_gene: TRBJ2-7
CDR3aa: ASSPGTGVEQY

len: 11
d_gene: TRBD2
abundance: .
v_gene: TRBV12-3/TRBV12-4
j_gene: TRBJ2-7
CDR3aa: ASSGGLAGSEY

len: 11
d_gene: TRBD1
abundance: few
v_gene: TRBV30
j_gene: TRBJ2-7
CDR3aa: AWRRDRNYEQY

len: 13
d_gene: TRBD2
abundance: once
v_gene: TRBV9
j_gene: TRBJ2-7
CDR3aa: ASSVAGGRGHEQY

len: 17
d_gene: TRBD1
abundance: .
v_gene: TRBV4-3
j_gene: TRBJ2-5
CDR3aa: ASSQDLGWTGDSQETQY

len: 12
d_gene: .
abundance: .
v_gene: TRBV10-3
j_gene: TRBJ2-5
CDR3aa: AINPGGRQETQY

len: 11
d_gene: .
abundance: .
v_gene: TRBV11-3
j_gene: TRBJ2-7
CDR3aa: ASSSPDIYEQY

len: 12
d_gene: TRBD1
abundance: .
v_gene: TRBV30
j_gene: TRBJ1-6
CDR3aa: AWISDRANSPLH

len: 12
d_gene: TRBD1
abundance: .
v_gene: TRBV28
j_gene: TRBJ1-5
CDR3aa: ASRGQDPYKAQH

len: 13
d_gene: .
abundance: .
v_gene: TRBV6-5
j_gene: TRBJ1-2
CDR3aa: ASSPYSQGSYGYT

len: 11
d_gene: TRBD1
abundance: .
v_gene: TRBV13
j_gene: TRBJ1-1
CDR3aa: ASRSTGGTEAF

len: 14
d_gene: TRBD1
abundance: .
v_gene: TRBV7-6
j_gene: TRBJ1-2
CDR3aa: ASSSFRQGARYGYT

len: 12
d_gene: .
abundance: .
v_gene: TRBV7-9
j_gene: TRBJ2-3
CDR3aa: ASSRPGGTDTQY

len: 12
d_gene: TRBD1
abundance: .
v_gene: TRBV2
j_gene: TRBJ1-5
CDR3aa: ASSDHRGYQPQH

len: 11
d_gene: TRBD1
abundance: .
v_gene: TRBV2
j_gene: TRBJ1-2
CDR3aa: ASRIQGAEGYT

len: 15
d_gene: TRBD2
abundance: .
v_gene: TRBV2
j_gene: TRBJ2-1
CDR3aa: ASKGLAGVWGYNEQF

len: 12
d_gene: TRBD1
abundance: .
v_gene: TRBV30
j_gene: TRBJ1-3
CDR3aa: AWYRGLVGNTIY

len: 13
d_gene: .
abundance: .
v_gene: TRBV3-1/TRBV3-2
j_gene: TRBJ2-1
CDR3aa: ASSHEEQVGYEQF

len: 13
d_gene: TRBD2
abundance: .
v_gene: TRBV25-1
j_gene: TRBJ2-1
CDR3aa: ASRQAGGVYNEQF

len: 14
d_gene: TRBD1
abundance: few
v_gene: TRBV9
j_gene: TRBJ2-7
CDR3aa: ASSPQTGTGNYEQY

len: 13
d_gene: .
abundance: .
v_gene: TRBV19
j_gene: TRBJ1-5
CDR3aa: ASMSARGRHQPQH

len: 12
d_gene: .
abundance: .
v_gene: TRBV7-3
j_gene: TRBJ2-4
CDR3aa: ASSPTVAKNIQY

len: 11
d_gene: .
abundance: .
v_gene: TRBV27
j_gene: TRBJ2-7
CDR3aa: ASSLGPYYEQY

len: 10
d_gene: .
abundance: .
v_gene: TRBV9
j_gene: TRBJ2-2
CDR3aa: ASSPFTGELF

len: 12
d_gene: .
abundance: once
v_gene: TRBV10-3
j_gene: TRBJ2-7
CDR3aa: AISESQGGHEQY

len: 14
d_gene: TRBD2
abundance: once
v_gene: TRBV11-2
j_gene: TRBJ2-5
CDR3aa: ASSSGLAGEGETQY

len: 12
d_gene: TRBD1
abundance: .
v_gene: TRBV7-2
j_gene: TRBJ2-2
CDR3aa: AITDRGRAGELF

len: 12
d_gene: .
abundance: .
v_gene: TRBV27
j_gene: TRBJ1-2
CDR3aa: ASSLYGGSYGYT

len: 14
d_gene: .
abundance: .
v_gene: TRBV13
j_gene: TRBJ2-3
CDR3aa: ASMARRGISTDTQY

len: 13
d_gene: .
abundance: .
v_gene: TRBV2
j_gene: TRBJ1-5
CDR3aa: ASSEMGGLNQPQH

len: 12
d_gene: .
abundance: .
v_gene: TRBV21-1
j_gene: TRBJ2-2
CDR3aa: ASSKGQVVGELF

len: 15
d_gene: TRBD2
abundance: .
v_gene: TRBV15
j_gene: TRBJ2-1
CDR3aa: ATSRSMGLAGRNEQF

len: 14
d_gene: TRBD2
abundance: .
v_gene: TRBV30
j_gene: TRBJ2-1
CDR3aa: AWTTGLAGGPGEQF

len: 15
d_gene: TRBD1
abundance: .
v_gene: TRBV7-9
j_gene: TRBJ2-5
CDR3aa: ASSAGTGHNNQETQY

len: 14
d_gene: TRBD2
abundance: once
v_gene: TRBV9
j_gene: TRBJ2-1
CDR3aa: ASSAVVAGGYNEQF

len: 13
d_gene: .
abundance: .
v_gene: TRBV10-3
j_gene: TRBJ1-5
CDR3aa: AIGATITSNQPQH